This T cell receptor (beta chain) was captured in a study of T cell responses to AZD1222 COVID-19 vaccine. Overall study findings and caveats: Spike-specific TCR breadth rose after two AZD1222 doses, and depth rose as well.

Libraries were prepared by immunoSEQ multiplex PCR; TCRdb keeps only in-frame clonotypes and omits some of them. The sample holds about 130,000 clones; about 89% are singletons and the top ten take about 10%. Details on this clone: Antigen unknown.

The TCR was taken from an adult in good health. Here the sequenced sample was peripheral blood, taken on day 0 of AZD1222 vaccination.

CDR3 nucleotides: TGTGCCAGCAGTTACGGCCTTAGGGACGAGCAGTACTTC. Its protein product is CASSYGLRDEQYF. This chain joins TRBV6-5 and TRBJ2-7; D gene unclear. V was clipped by 2 bases and J by 5 bases, with 10 bases between them. The CDR3 length is 13 residues. Germline V gene lookup returns CDR1 MNHEY and CDR2 SVGAGI.